The sequence of this TCR beta chain was determined in a study of cytotoxic CD8 clonotypes in ibrutinib-treated CLL. Study results and caveats: Rare overall, public clonotypes shrank or held steady under therapy.

With cryopreserved PBMCs as the source, roughly 2 micrograms of genomic DNA went to TCR beta libraries. The CDR3 is made up of 12 amino acids. Germline V gene sequence: CDR1 ENHRY, CDR2 SYGVKD. Trimming cost V 10 bases and J 8 bases; bases outside gene matches: 7. Target depth was 1 in 200,000 to 1 in 1 million T cells, about 10x per clonotype. Method: immunoSEQ multiplex PCR; TCRdb's copy keeps in-frame clones and lacks some. Of over 100,000 clones listed, 70% to 90% are singletons. Regarding this clone: What it recognizes is unknown.

The sequenced sample was PBMCs, obtained after 24 months of ibrutinib treatment. The chain links TRBV10-3 to TRBJ1-4, with 7 bases lining up with TRBD1. The TCR comes from a human donor with chronic lymphocytic leukemia. CDR3 sequence: CASTQTGEKLFF. The CDR3 nucleotides read TGTGCCAGCACCCAGACAGGGGAAAAACTGTTTTTT.